This T cell receptor (beta chain) was retrieved from a study of regulatory and conventional T cells in RAG deficiency. CDR1 and CDR2 from the germline V gene are SGHTA and FQGNSA. The CDR3 sequence is 16 residues long. With 5 bases clipped from V and 5 bases from J, the junction kept 11 bases outside the gene matches. Sequencing was performed with immunoSEQ multiplex PCR; in TCRdb, only in-frame clones are kept and a portion is missing. This table holds approximately 30,000 clones, around 96% found once. The sorted conventional CD4+ T cells were CD25-low and CD127-high, with genomic DNA sequenced. The sample also formed part of further work on regulatory T cells. That source notes: The PCR used 52 TRBV and 13 TRBJ primers. Regulatory T cells showed the strongest V-J pair restriction and V/J gene skewing among patient repertoires.

This clonotype was obtained from a human donor in good health. This chain joins TRBV7-2 and TRBJ2-1; TRBD1 aligns across 8 bases. The sequenced material came from CD25- CD4+ T cells sorted from blood. DNA of the CDR3: TGTGCCAGCAGCACCTGGACAGGGCTGGTCAACAATGAGCAGTTCTTC. Translating gives CASSTWTGLVNNEQFF.